Detailed here is one T cell receptor (beta chain). What was amplified from RNA transcripts were TCR beta CDR3 regions. The TCR CDR3 was amplified in a first-round RT-PCR using the HTBI primer set. Via MiXCR, TCRdb re-called the multiplex PCR reads, giving one row per CDR3 protein. This sample yields 540,000 or so distinct CDR3 sequences, of which 40% to 55% are seen a single time; under 20% belongs to the top ten. Germline trimming cut 0 bases from V and 7 bases from J; bases unmatched to any gene: 6. Germline values: CDR1 SGHRS, CDR2 YFSETQ. This CDR3 is 14 amino acids long. The data were taken from a study of T cells in Graves' hyperthyroidism and ophthalmopathy. Together with thyroid ultrasound, orbital computed tomography, serum thyroxine and TRAb, clinical symptoms were used for diagnoses.

The chain is built from TRBV5-1 and TRBJ2-7, with TRBD2 matching 8 bases. The sample comprised peripheral blood or thyroid tissue (not recorded which). The TCR originated in an adult woman with Graves' disease, either hyperthyroidism or ophthalmopathy (not recorded which). CDR3 region: CASSLGTSQNEQYF. The CDR3 nucleotides are TGCGCCAGCAGCTTGGGGACTAGCCAAAATGAGCAGTACTTC. The variable domain in full, with the rest retrieved from reference TRBV5-1 and TRBJ2-7, is KAGVTQTPRYLIKTRGQQVTLSCSPISGHRSVSWYQQTPGQGLQFLFEYFSETQRNKGNFPGRFSGRQFSNSRSEMNVSTLELGDSALYLCASSLGTSQNEQYFGPGTRLTVT.